The 8 T cell receptor beta chains in this list originate from one sample, sequenced in a study of shared clonotypes between healthy human individuals. Assay: immunoSEQ multiplex PCR; the TCRdb copy retains only in-frame clones and omits some. The sample shows 550,000 to 850,000 clones, around two thirds of them seen only once. Sequenced: memory CD4+ T cells sorted from blood. Subset reported: CD45RA-negative fraction. These receptors all come from a woman between 25 and 40 years old in good health.

The rearrangement links TRBV6-6 to TRBJ2-7; tentatively, D is TRBD1 (6 bases). V gave up 6 bases and J gave up 4 bases, with 19 bases separating them. Germline V gene data show CDR1 as MNHNY and CDR2 as SVGAGI (reference sequence). This CDR3 spans 15 amino acids. The DNA of the CDR3 is TGTGCCAGCAGCTCGGACAGACCAATCCTTTACGAGCAGTACTTC. This encodes CASSSDRPILYEQYF.

The rearrangement links TRBV28 to TRBJ1-2; 8 bases align to TRBD1. The J segment lost 8 bases and the V segment lost 3 bases, leaving 8 bases of the junction unmatched. Germline CDR1 is MDHEN and CDR2 is SYDVKM. This CDR3 is 14 amino acids long. CDR3 region: CASSLVSTGVGYTF. CDR3 in DNA: TGTGCCAGCAGTTTGGTATCGACAGGGGTCGGCTACACCTTC.

This clone has a count of ten or more. The chain carries TRBV10-2 and TRBJ2-1, with no clear D. This CDR3 is 14 amino acids long. Germline assignment: CDR1 WSHSY and CDR2 SAAADI. Between the trimmed V and J ends, which lost 6 bases and 0 bases, there was a span of 9 bases. For the CDR3, the DNA is TGCGCCAGCAGCCACGACTCCTCCTACAATGAGCAGTTCTTC. It specifies CASSHDSSYNEQFF.

V usage is TRBV27 and J usage is TRBJ1-1; tentative D call: TRBD1 (6 bases). CDR3 size: 15 residues. CDR1 and CDR2 from the germline V gene are MNHEY and SMNVEV (reference sequence). V was shortened by 4 bases and J by 5 bases, with 17 bases between the two germline ends. DNA for the CDR3: TGTGCCAGCAGTTCGTACAGGGTGGGGAAAACTGAAGCTTTCTTT. It specifies CASSSYRVGKTEAFF.

J is TRBJ2-7 and V is TRBV6-1; tentatively, D is TRBD1 (6 bases). Trimming removed 6 bases from V and 2 bases from J, with 17 bases in between. This CDR3 spans 15 amino acids. The germline CDR1 and CDR2 sequences are MNHNS and SASEGT. The CDR3 sequence is CASRVGHLEAYEQYF. CDR3 coding DNA: TGTGCCAGCAGAGTGGGACATTTAGAAGCCTACGAGCAGTACTTC.

The CDR3 loop is CASSRRGVQETQYF. The CDR3 DNA is TGTGCCAGCAGTAGAAGGGGGGTGCAAGAGACCCAGTACTTC. The V gene is TRBV2, the J gene TRBJ2-5; the D gene could be TRBD1 or TRBD2 (6 bases each). Germline-derived CDR1 and CDR2 are SNHLY and FYNNEI. The V end was cut by 5 bases, the J end by 2 bases, with 12 bases between. This CDR3 comprises 14 residues.

This clone was recorded only once. The rearrangement uses TRBV6-1 and TRBJ1-1, with TRBD1 matching over 10 bases. This CDR3 is built from 13 residues. Germline V gives CDR1 MNHNS, CDR2 SASEGT. With V trimmed by 10 bases and J by 5 bases, 7 bases remained unmatched. The CDR3 DNA reads as TGTGCCACGGCGAGGACAGGGGGAACTGAAGCTTTCTTT. Translated: CATARTGGTEAFF.

This sequence joins TRBV14 and TRBJ2-7; maybe TRBD2 (5 bases). The CDR3 loop spans 14 amino acids. Germline loops: CDR1 SGHDN, CDR2 FVKESK. V gave up 4 bases and J gave up 6 bases, with 16 bases separating them. The CDR3 sequence is CASSPRLRAGEQYF. As DNA, the CDR3 is TGTGCCAGCAGCCCAAGGTTGAGGGCTGGCGAGCAGTACTTC.